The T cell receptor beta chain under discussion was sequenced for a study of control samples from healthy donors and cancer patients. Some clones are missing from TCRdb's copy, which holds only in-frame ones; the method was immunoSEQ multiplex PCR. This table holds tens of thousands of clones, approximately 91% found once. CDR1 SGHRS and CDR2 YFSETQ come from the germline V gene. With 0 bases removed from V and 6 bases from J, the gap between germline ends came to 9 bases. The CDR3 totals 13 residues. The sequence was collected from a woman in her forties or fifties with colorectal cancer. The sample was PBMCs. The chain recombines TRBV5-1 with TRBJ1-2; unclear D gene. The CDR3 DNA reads TGCGCCAGCAGCTTGGACAGAACGAATGGCTACACCTTC. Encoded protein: CASSLDRTNGYTF.